These 10 T cell receptor beta chains share one sample of origin, sequenced in a study of control samples from healthy donors and cancer patients. Some clones are missing from TCRdb's copy, which holds only in-frame ones; the method was immunoSEQ multiplex PCR. The listing contains about 200,000 clones. The specimen was blood. These receptors all come from a woman in her thirties in good health.

V gene TRBV25-1 combines with J gene TRBJ2-1; D could derive from TRBD1 or TRBD2 (6 bases each). Germline CDR1 reads MGHDK; CDR2 reads SYGVNS. The CDR3 totals 16 residues. V dropped 2 bases and J dropped 8 bases, with 19 bases sitting between them. For the CDR3, the DNA is TGTGCCAGCAGTGAAAGCACCGGGACGGAGGGGGATGAGCAGTTCTTC. Translation gives CASSESTGTEGDEQFF.

J is TRBJ1-2 and V is TRBV2; perhaps TRBD1 as D (6 bases). Germline V CDR1 and CDR2: SNHLY, FYNNEI. The CDR3 loop spans 14 amino acids. Trimming took off 3 bases at V and 4 bases at J, with 12 bases between the two ends. The CDR3 DNA is TGTGCCAGCAGTGAGTGGGGGCGCAGCTATGGCTACACCTTC. It yields the protein CASSEWGRSYGYTF. Complete variable domain (other parts from reference TRBV2 and TRBJ1-2): EPEVTQTPSHQVTQMGQEVILRCVPISNHLYFYWYRQILGQKVEFLVSFYNNEISEKSEIFDDQFSVERPDGSNFTLKIRSTKLEDSAMYFCASSEWGRSYGYTFGSGTRLTVV.

The rearrangement uses TRBV28 and TRBJ1-1; 7 bases are shared with TRBD1. In germline, CDR1 is MDHEN, CDR2 SYDVKM. The CDR3 length is 11 residues. The J segment lost 6 bases and the V segment lost 8 bases, leaving 3 bases of the junction unmatched. The CDR3 loop is CASPGGSEAFF. The CDR3 nucleotides read TGTGCCAGCCCAGGGGGGTCTGAAGCTTTCTTT.

The chain carries TRBV6-5 and TRBJ1-1; maybe TRBD1 (6 bases). The length of the CDR3 is 11 residues. Looked up from germline, CDR1 is MNHEY and CDR2 is SVGAGI. Trimming cost V 6 bases and J 12 bases, with 14 bases left between them. The CDR3 loop reads CASSRGSETFF. In nucleotides, the CDR3 is TGTGCCAGCAGCAGGGGTTCCGAAACTTTCTTT.

V and J are TRBV7-2 and TRBJ2-1, with D unresolved. The germline gives CDR1 SGHTA, CDR2 FQGNSA. There are 14 residues in the CDR3. Trimming removed 4 bases at V and 10 bases at J, with 17 bases between. Written as DNA, the CDR3 is TGTGCCAGCAGCTCCACCCGAATGTCCGGGGAGCAGTTCTTC. This translates into CASSSTRMSGEQFF. Full variable domain (outside the CDR3, taken from reference TRBV7-2 and TRBJ2-1): GAGVSQSPSNKVTEKGKDVELRCDPISGHTALYWYRQSLGQGLEFLIYFQGNSAPDKSGLPSDRFSAERTGGSVSTLTIQRTQQEDSAVYLCASSSTRMSGEQFFGPGTRLTVL.

The chain links TRBV5-6 to TRBJ1-2; the match to TRBD1 covers 9 bases. The CDR3 contains 16 residues. V gave up 2 bases and J gave up 8 bases; unmatched junction bases: 13. CDR1 SGHDT and CDR2 YYEEEE come from the germline V gene. The CDR3 sequence is CASSFLTGGRTRGYTF. The CDR3 DNA reads TGTGCCAGCAGCTTCCTAACAGGGGGCCGTACGAGGGGCTACACCTTC.

The CDR3 here is CASSALFTDRGVSYGYTF. DNA of the CDR3: TGTGCCAGCAGCGCCCTTTTCACCGACAGGGGTGTCTCCTATGGCTACACCTTC. The rearrangement uses TRBV7-6 and TRBJ1-2, with 8 bases lining up with TRBD1. The CDR3 loop spans 18 amino acids. Germline CDR1 is SGHVS and CDR2 is FNYEAQ. V lost 5 bases, J lost 4 bases, and 18 bases stayed unmatched.

The V gene is TRBV5-1, the J gene TRBJ1-1; 8 bases are shared with TRBD1. After removal of 4 bases from V and 0 bases from J, the junction contained 5 bases not matched to a gene. The germline CDR1 and CDR2 sequences are SGHRS and YFSETQ. The CDR3 spans 15 residues. The CDR3 DNA follows: TGCGCCAGCAGCACGGACAGGGCCATGAACACTGAAGCTTTCTTT. It encodes CASSTDRAMNTEAFF. The full variable domain, its missing parts supplied by reference TRBV5-1 and TRBJ1-1, is KAGVTQTPRYLIKTRGQQVTLSCSPISGHRSVSWYQQTPGQGLQFLFEYFSETQRNKGNFPGRFSGRQFSNSRSEMNVSTLELGDSALYLCASSTDRAMNTEAFFGQGTRLTVV.

The rearrangement links TRBV28 to TRBJ2-2, with D perhaps TRBD2 (6 bases). This CDR3 has 16 residues. Germline-derived CDR1 and CDR2 are MDHEN and SYDVKM. V was clipped by 2 bases and J by 2 bases, with 12 bases between them. CDR3 bases: TGTGCCAGCAGTTTAATGGCGCGGGGTAACACCGGGGAGCTGTTTTTT. The encoded protein is CASSLMARGNTGELFF.

V is TRBV24-1 and J is TRBJ2-7; D remains ambiguous. V gave up 4 bases and J gave up 0 bases, with 6 bases separating them. Germline V lookup: CDR1 KGHDR, CDR2 SFDVKD. The CDR3 is made up of 13 amino acids. This chain's CDR3 is CATSDSSSYEQYF. The DNA of the CDR3 is TGTGCCACCAGTGACAGCAGCTCCTACGAGCAGTACTTC.